This TCR beta chain was observed in a study of T cells in Graves' hyperthyroidism and ophthalmopathy. RNA transcripts were the template for amplifying TCR beta CDR3 regions. With the HTBI primer set, the TCR CDR3 went through a first round of RT-PCR. TCRdb called the multiplex PCR reads again in MiXCR, with one record for every CDR3 protein. This table holds 730,000 or so distinct CDR3 sequences, under 20% found once. Germline V gene data show CDR1 as LNHDA and CDR2 as SQIVND (reference sequence). The CDR3 is 18 residues long. Unmatched junction bases numbered 12, after V lost 2 bases and J lost 3 bases. This clonotype has only a few counts. Antigen unknown. Investigators excluded patients with uncontrolled infection, other autoimmune disease, pregnancy or lactation. Study-wide results and caveats: Stable hyperthyroidism was told apart from ophthalmopathy by a model built on 13 V-J features.

This TCR came from a woman between 50 and 59 years old with Graves' hyperthyroidism that later progressed to Graves' ophthalmopathy. The material sequenced was blood. The chain joins TRBV19 to TRBJ1-3, with 8 bases identical to TRBD1. CDR3 residues: CASSIIRGRPADGNTIYF. The CDR3 nucleotides read TGTGCCAGTAGTATAATCAGGGGGCGACCGGCGGATGGAAACACCATATATTTT.